A single sample is the source of the 9 T cell receptor beta chains below, sequenced in a study of cytomegalovirus exposure and HLA in healthy donors. The PCR made use of 60 Vbeta and 13 Jbeta primers. The protocol was immunoSEQ multiplex PCR, while the TCRdb copy is restricted to in-frame clones and leaves out a portion. In the table there are 150,000 to 200,000 clones, just over 75% of which are singletons. Sequenced input: PBMCs. The receptors come from a woman aged 30 to 39 in good health and CMV-seropositive.

V is TRBV9 and J is TRBJ1-3; no reliable D call. This CDR3 has 16 amino acids. The germline V and J ends were trimmed by 3 bases and 4 bases, with 17 bases remaining between them. The germline gives CDR1 SGDLS, CDR2 YYNGEE. CDR3 loop: CASSGFVGVSGNTIYF. CDR3 in DNA: TGTGCCAGCAGCGGGTTCGTCGGGGTAAGCGGAAACACCATATATTTT.

The chain carries TRBV29-1 and TRBJ1-2; 9 bases map to TRBD1. The CDR3 is 15 residues long. The trim removed 3 bases at V and 7 bases at J, leaving 12 bases unmatched. From germline, CDR1 is SQVTM and CDR2 ANQGSEA. The CDR3 DNA reads TGCAGCGTTGAGCCGGGGACAGGGCATATAGGTGGCTACACCTTC. Amino acids: CSVEPGTGHIGGYTF.

This sequence joins TRBV7-9 and TRBJ2-3; 8 positions agree with TRBD2. The germline CDR1 and CDR2 sequences are SEHNR and FQNEAQ (reference sequence). V was clipped by 2 bases and J by 3 bases; unmatched bases: 4. The CDR3 is 15 residues long. For the CDR3, the DNA is TGTGCCAGCAGCTTAAGCGGGGGCCGGACAGATACGCAGTATTTT. Residues: CASSLSGGRTDTQYF.

The sample holds a few counts of this clone. The chain recombines TRBV7-2 with TRBJ2-5, with 9 positions matching TRBD2. The germline V gene encodes CDR1 SGHTA and CDR2 FQGNSA. This CDR3 contains 16 residues. V shed 4 bases, J shed 1 base, and the junction held 7 bases outside the gene matches. CDR3 protein: CASSSLGRGGQETQYF. CDR3 nucleotides: TGTGCCAGCAGCTCCCTTGGGCGGGGGGGCCAAGAGACCCAGTACTTC.

The chain couples TRBV28 to TRBJ1-6, with 7 nucleotides matching TRBD1. Germline CDR1 and CDR2: MDHEN and SYDVKM. This CDR3 is built from 14 residues. The trim removed 6 bases at V and 6 bases at J, leaving 5 bases unmatched. The CDR3 bases are TGTGCCAGCAGAAAGACAGGGCGTAATTCACCCCTCCACTTT. This codes for CASRKTGRNSPLHF.

The chain carries TRBV19 and TRBJ2-2, with D possibly TRBD1 on 5 matching bases. Trimming pared 5 bases from V and 0 bases from J, leaving 16 bases between. The germline V gene encodes CDR1 LNHDA and CDR2 SQIVND (reference sequence). The CDR3 totals 17 residues. The CDR3: CASSPSRAGPNTGELFF. Written as DNA, the CDR3 is TGTGCCAGTAGTCCCTCTCGGGCAGGGCCGAACACCGGGGAGCTGTTTTTT.

The rearrangement uses TRBV29-1 and TRBJ2-1; 11 nucleotides agree with TRBD2. The V segment lost 6 bases and the J segment 3 bases; nucleotides outside the gene matches: 4. CDR3 size: 14 residues. Looked up from germline, CDR1 is SQVTM and CDR2 is ANQGSEA. The CDR3 protein is CSVGTSGSYNEQFF. The CDR3 bases are TGCAGCGTGGGAACTAGCGGGAGCTACAATGAGCAGTTCTTC.

The rearrangement uses TRBV7-9 and TRBJ2-3, with D possibly being TRBD2 (6 bases). The CDR3 loop spans 16 amino acids. Germline V CDR1 and CDR2: SEHNR, FQNEAQ (reference sequence). V lost 7 bases and J lost 2, with 19 bases in between. The CDR3 DNA reads TGTGCCAGCACCCATCAACCGGGAGCTCTCACAGATACGCAGTATTTT. This codes for CASTHQPGALTDTQYF.

The rearrangement joins TRBV5-5 to TRBJ2-2; 14 bases agree with TRBD2. CDR3 length: 20 residues. V was clipped by 6 bases and J by 4 bases; unmatched bases: 17. CDR1 and CDR2 from the germline V gene are SGHKS and YYEKEE (reference sequence). CDR3 residues: CASTLMITGTSGSGTGELFF. The CDR3 nucleotides read TGTGCCAGCACACTAATGATAACCGGGACTAGCGGGAGTGGCACCGGGGAGCTGTTTTTT.